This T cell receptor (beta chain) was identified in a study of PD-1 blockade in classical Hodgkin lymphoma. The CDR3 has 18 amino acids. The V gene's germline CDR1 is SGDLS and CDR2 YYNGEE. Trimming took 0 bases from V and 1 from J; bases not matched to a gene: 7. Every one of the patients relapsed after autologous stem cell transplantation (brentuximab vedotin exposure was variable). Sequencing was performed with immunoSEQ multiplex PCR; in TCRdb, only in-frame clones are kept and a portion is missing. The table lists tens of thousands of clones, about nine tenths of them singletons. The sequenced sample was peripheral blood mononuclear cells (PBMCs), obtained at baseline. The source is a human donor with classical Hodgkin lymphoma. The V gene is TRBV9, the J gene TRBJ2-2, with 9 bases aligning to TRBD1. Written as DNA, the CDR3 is TGTGCCAGCAGCGTAGGCGTAAGGACAGGGGAGAACACCGGGGAGCTGTTTTTT. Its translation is CASSVGVRTGENTGELFF.